Listed here are 24 T cell receptor beta chains from one sample, sequenced in a study of blood T cell repertoires in COVID-19. Libraries were prepared by immunoSEQ multiplex PCR; TCRdb keeps only in-frame clonotypes and omits some of them. This sample yields 200,000 to 250,000 clones, of which 81% are seen a single time; around 9.3% belongs to the top ten. What was sequenced was PBMCs or T cells enriched from blood (not recorded which). These receptors were obtained from a woman between 45 and 60 years old with acute COVID-19.

The rearrangement uses TRBV9 and TRBJ2-2; D possibly corresponds to TRBD1 (5 bases). The CDR3 covers 14 residues. V was trimmed by 4 bases and J by 0 bases, leaving 7 bases between them. Germline loops: CDR1 SGDLS, CDR2 YYNGEE. CDR3 residues: CASSPTANTGELFF. DNA of the CDR3: TGTGCCAGCAGCCCGACAGCGAACACCGGGGAGCTGTTTTTT.

The V gene is TRBV4-3, the J gene TRBJ1-3, with D tentatively TRBD1 (5 bases). Germline V CDR1 and CDR2: LGHNA, YSLEER. Trimming took 4 bases from V and 4 from J, leaving 23 bases between them. This CDR3 comprises 18 residues. The CDR3 region is CASSPSLSGGSYGNTIYF. DNA of the CDR3: TGCGCCAGCAGCCCCTCTCTTTCCGGGGGTAGCTACGGAAACACCATATATTTT.

This sequence joins TRBV5-1 and TRBJ2-7; TRBD1 matches 7 bases. After removal of 0 bases from V and 2 bases from J, the junction contained 5 bases not matched to a gene. This CDR3 is built from 15 residues. Germline-derived CDR1 and CDR2 are SGHRS and YFSETQ. The CDR3 sequence is CASSLGPGGPYEQYF. For the CDR3, the DNA is TGCGCCAGCAGCTTGGGCCCAGGGGGACCCTACGAGCAGTACTTC.

On this clone itself: One end of the junction does not line up with germline, which may come from a read error. The sample holds other DNA sequences that translate to the same CDR3. The V and J genes are TRBV7-3 and TRBJ2-1, with 12 nucleotides matching TRBD2. Germline V gives CDR1 SGHTA, CDR2 FQGTGA. The CDR3 is made up of 17 amino acids. This CDR3 reads CASSLNPSGRAYNEQFF. CDR3 bases: TGTGCCAGTAGCTTAAACCCTAGCGGGAGGGCCTATAATGAGCAGTTCTTC. The entire variable domain, with the rest obtained from reference TRBV7-3 and TRBJ2-1, is as follows: GAGVSQTPSNKVTEKGKYVELRCDPISGHTALYWYRQSLGQGPEFLIYFQGTGAADDSGLPNDRFFAVRPEGSVSTLKIQRTERGDSAVYLCASSLNPSGRAYNEQFFGPGTRLTVL.

The chain links TRBV7-3 to TRBJ2-5, with D maybe TRBD2 (5 bases). Per germline, CDR1 SGHTA and CDR2 FQGTGA. Trimming took 0 bases from V and 5 from J, leaving 10 bases between them. There are 14 residues in the CDR3. The CDR3 spells CASSLTGAGETQYF. The CDR3 DNA follows: TGTGCCAGCAGCTTAACGGGAGCTGGGGAGACCCAGTACTTC.

The chain carries TRBV3-1 (or the pseudogene TRBV3-2) and TRBJ2-2; 7 bases are shared with TRBD2. The germline V gene has CDR1 LGHDT and CDR2 YNNKEL (reference sequence). The trim removed 3 bases at V and 6 bases at J, leaving 1 base unmatched. There are 13 residues in the CDR3. Written as DNA, the CDR3 is TGTGCCAGCAGCCAGGCGGGGGCCGGGGAGCTGTTTTTT. Translated: CASSQAGAGELFF.

This clone was found a few times. The rearrangement links TRBV7-6 to TRBJ2-1, with TRBD1 as a possible D gene (5 bases). Germline assignment: CDR1 SGHVS and CDR2 FNYEAQ. The CDR3 extends over 15 amino acids. V gave up 4 bases and J gave up 2 bases, with 12 bases separating them. This chain's CDR3 is CASSSPGITYNEQFF. CDR3 nucleotide sequence: TGTGCCAGCAGCTCCCCAGGGATTACCTACAATGAGCAGTTCTTC. The full variable domain, in which reference TRBV7-6 and TRBJ2-1 provide the parts outside the CDR3, is GAGVSQSPRYKVTKRGQDVALRCDPISGHVSLYWYRQALGQGPEFLTYFNYEAQQDKSGLPNDRFSAERPEGSISTLTIQRTEQRDSAMYRCASSSPGITYNEQFFGPGTRLTVL.

This clone was observed a handful of times. This CDR3 is CAISEFGTGSGSPLHF. The CDR3 DNA is TGTGCCATCAGTGAGTTTGGGACAGGGAGCGGCTCACCCCTCCACTTT. The chain joins TRBV10-3 to TRBJ1-6, with 9 positions matching TRBD1. The CDR3 length is 16 residues. Trimming cost V 1 base and J 10 bases; bases outside gene matches: 8. The germline CDR1 and CDR2 sequences are ENHRY and SYGVKD.

V gene TRBV7-2 combines with J gene TRBJ2-5, with 7 bases that match TRBD2. Germline V gene sequence: CDR1 SGHTA, CDR2 FQGNSA. The length of the CDR3 is 16 residues. V dropped 2 bases and J dropped 1; count of bases not matched to a gene: 7. For the CDR3, the DNA is TGTGCCAGCAGCTTAATTGCTAGCGGCTTCCAAGAGACCCAGTACTTC. This codes for CASSLIASGFQETQYF.

This chain uses TRBV6-5 with TRBJ1-5; a possible D gene is TRBD1 (6 bases). This CDR3 contains 15 residues. V dropped 5 bases and J dropped 7 bases, with 18 bases sitting between them. Germline V lookup: CDR1 MNHEY, CDR2 SVGAGI. CDR3 nucleotide sequence: TGTGCCAGCAGTCAAATTGTACAGGGCCTGCAGCCCCAGCATTTT. This sequence encodes CASSQIVQGLQPQHF.

The chain combines TRBV30 with TRBJ1-6; possibly TRBD1 for D (5 bases). The length of the CDR3 is 14 residues. The germline V gene has CDR1 GTSNPN and CDR2 SVGIG (reference sequence). V lost 3 bases and J 7 bases, leaving 13 bases between the germline ends. CDR3 sequence reads: CAWRGGTRNSPLHF. The CDR3 nucleotides read TGTGCCTGGAGGGGGGGGACCCGAAATTCACCCCTCCACTTT.

The chain uses TRBV2 and TRBJ1-2; D unresolved. The CDR3 covers 15 residues. The ends were cut back, 5 bases at V and 0 bases at J, with 13 bases in the middle. Germline V gene sequence: CDR1 SNHLY, CDR2 FYNNEI. The CDR3 DNA reads TGTGCCAGCAGTTCCTTGGACTCTGCTAACTATGGCTACACCTTC. Translation: CASSSLDSANYGYTF.

The V call is TRBV10-3, the J call TRBJ2-5; 9 bases line up with TRBD1. Looked up from germline, CDR1 is ENHRY and CDR2 is SYGVKD. This CDR3 is built from 17 residues. J gave up 2 bases and V 4 bases, and 11 bases lay outside the gene matches. The CDR3 here is CAISGAGTGRTQETQYF. The CDR3, as DNA: TGTGCCATCAGTGGGGCGGGGACAGGGAGGACTCAAGAGACCCAGTACTTC.

This clone has just one count. The chain carries TRBV5-1 and TRBJ1-2; D uncertain. Germline CDR1 is SGHRS and CDR2 is YFSETQ. The CDR3 extends over 13 amino acids. With 0 bases removed from V and 6 bases from J, the gap between germline ends came to 9 bases. As DNA, the CDR3 is TGCGCCAGCAGCTTGGGTTATGAGAATGGCTACACCTTC. Protein sequence: CASSLGYENGYTF.

This sequence joins TRBV28 and TRBJ2-3, with 10 bases identical to TRBD1. CDR1 MDHEN and CDR2 SYDVKM come from the germline V gene. The V and J ends lost 5 bases and 8 bases, in that order; junction bases with no gene match: 13. The CDR3 extends over 16 amino acids. The CDR3 sequence is CASSTLPGQGTLTQYF. The CDR3 DNA follows: TGTGCCAGCAGTACCCTGCCGGGACAGGGGACCCTTACGCAGTATTTT.

This rearrangement joins TRBV12-3 or TRBV12-4 to TRBJ1-1; D not certain. The ends were cut back, 8 bases at V and 1 base at J, with 11 bases in the middle. This CDR3 spans 13 amino acids. In DNA form, the CDR3 reads TGTGCCAGCCGAGGGCAGCCGAACACTGAAGCTTTCTTT. It yields the protein CASRGQPNTEAFF.

This chain uses TRBV5-5 with TRBJ1-5, with D possibly matching TRBD1 (6 bases). V was trimmed by 2 bases and J by 4 bases, leaving 13 bases between them. Germline V gives CDR1 SGHKS, CDR2 YYEKEE (reference sequence). This CDR3 contains 15 residues. Here the CDR3 DNA reads TGTGCCAGCAGCTTAGGGGGGGTTAGTAATCAGCCCCAGCATTTT. Its protein product is CASSLGGVSNQPQHF. The complete variable domain, with remaining parts taken from reference TRBV5-5 and TRBJ1-5, reads DAGVTQSPTHLIKTRGQQVTLRCSPISGHKSVSWYQQVLGQGPQFIFQYYEKEERGRGNFPDRFSARQFPNYSSELNVNALLLGDSALYLCASSLGGVSNQPQHFGDGTRLSIL.

This chain joins TRBV6-1 and TRBJ1-5; 7 nucleotides agree with TRBD1. CDR3 length: 17 amino acids. The ends lost 4 bases at V and 1 base at J; junction bases unmatched: 10. Germline-derived CDR1 and CDR2 are MNHNS and SASEGT. In DNA, the CDR3 is TGTGCCAGCAGTGGCAGTGCAGGGACAGCAAGCAATCAGCCCCAGCATTTT. Residues: CASSGSAGTASNQPQHF.

CDR3 region: CASSQALAGASEQFF. The CDR3 nucleotides are TGTGCCAGCAGCCAAGCTCTAGCGGGAGCGAGTGAGCAGTTCTTC. The chain links TRBV4-2 to TRBJ2-1; 10 bases fit TRBD2. The junction had 6 bases not matched to a gene; V was cut back by 1 base and J by 9 bases. Germline CDR1 LGHNA, CDR2 YNFKEQ. This CDR3 region has 15 residues.

The rearrangement links TRBV19 to TRBJ1-2; D is perhaps TRBD1 (5 bases). Germline CDR1 and CDR2: LNHDA and SQIVND (reference sequence). CDR3 length: 16 residues. V lost 5 bases, J lost 7 bases, and 23 bases lay in between. CDR3 loop: CASSALDVGGVRGYTF. The CDR3, as DNA: TGTGCCAGTAGTGCGCTAGACGTCGGGGGGGTCCGTGGCTACACCTTC. The full variable domain, in which reference TRBV19 and TRBJ1-2 provide the parts outside the CDR3, is DGGITQSPKYLFRKEGQNVTLSCEQNLNHDAMYWYRQDPGQGLRLIYYSQIVNDFQKGDIAEGYSVSREKKESFPLTVTSAQKNPTAFYLCASSALDVGGVRGYTFGSGTRLTVV.

The chain has TRBV2 and TRBJ2-1; 15 nucleotides align to TRBD2. Germline V gene lookup returns CDR1 SNHLY and CDR2 FYNNEI. CDR3 length: 17 amino acids. J was trimmed by 4 bases and V by 6 bases; bases with no gene match: 7. The DNA of the CDR3 is TGTGCCAGCAGGGGACTAGCGGGGGGTTTCGGGTACAATGAGCAGTTCTTC. Encoded protein: CASRGLAGGFGYNEQFF.

This clone was counted a few times. The genes are TRBV3-1 (or the pseudogene TRBV3-2) and TRBJ2-1; TRBD1 matches 7 bases. Trimming removed 1 base from V and 5 bases from J; junction bases left unmatched: 8. The germline CDR1 and CDR2 sequences are LGHDT and YNNKEL (reference sequence). The CDR3 loop spans 16 amino acids. CDR3 protein: CASSQVPRDRDNEQFF. The CDR3, as DNA: TGTGCCAGCAGCCAAGTGCCCCGGGACAGAGACAATGAGCAGTTCTTC.

The sample holds a few counts of this clone. V and J are TRBV5-1 and TRBJ1-2, with a possible D match to TRBD1 (6 bases). V was cut by 6 bases and J by 2 bases, with 14 bases left in between. The CDR3 has 14 residues. From germline, CDR1 is SGHRS and CDR2 YFSETQ. This CDR3 is CASNLGQNNYGYTF. The CDR3 nucleotides are TGCGCCAGCAACCTAGGACAGAACAACTATGGCTACACCTTC.

The V and J genes are TRBV2 and TRBJ2-3; no definite D call. Germline V CDR1 and CDR2: SNHLY, FYNNEI. The CDR3 has 12 residues. V lost 6 bases and J lost 0, with 4 bases in between. The CDR3 spells CASSYSTDTQYF. CDR3 nucleotides: TGTGCCAGCAGCTATAGCACAGATACGCAGTATTTT.